Shown below are 28 T cell receptor beta chains from a single sample sequenced in a study of cytomegalovirus exposure and HLA in healthy donors. The PCR contained 60 Vbeta and 13 Jbeta primers. Clones were sequenced by immunoSEQ multiplex PCR, and TCRdb holds only the in-frame ones, with some missing. The repertoire holds about 160,000 clones, with 85% as singletons. Sequencing used PBMCs. The receptor source for this set is a boy younger than 10 in good health and CMV-seronegative.

The chain links TRBV14 to TRBJ2-3; TRBD1 aligns across 9 bases. Germline V CDR1 and CDR2: SGHDN, FVKESK. The CDR3 covers 15 residues. Unmatched junction bases numbered 6, after V lost 7 bases and J lost 1 base. The CDR3 region is CASKGTGTRTDTQYF. The DNA of the CDR3 is TGTGCCAGCAAGGGGACAGGGACCCGCACAGATACGCAGTATTTT.

V gene TRBV28 combines with J gene TRBJ1-3; 7 nucleotides line up with TRBD1. The CDR3 loop spans 15 amino acids. Per the germline V gene, CDR1 is MDHEN and CDR2 is SYDVKM. J gave up 0 bases and V 8 bases, and 7 bases lay outside the gene matches. The CDR3 here is CASRTGPFSGNTIYF. The CDR3 DNA reads TGTGCCAGCCGGACAGGACCTTTCTCTGGAAACACCATATATTTT.

The V gene is TRBV5-4, the J gene TRBJ2-2, with 8 bases lining up with TRBD2. After removal of 4 bases from V and 6 bases from J, the junction contained 14 bases not matched to a gene. The CDR3 has 17 residues. CDR1 is SGHNT and CDR2 is YYREEE in the germline V gene (reference sequence). CDR3 DNA sequence: TGTGCCAGCAGCCCGACCCCCAGCGGGGGATTTCCCGGGGAGCTGTTTTTT. The encoded protein is CASSPTPSGGFPGELFF.

The V and J genes are TRBV5-6 and TRBJ1-3; TRBD1 matches 7 bases. V dropped 1 base and J dropped 3; count of bases not matched to a gene: 4. CDR1 is SGHDT, CDR2 YYEEEE, per germline. The length of the CDR3 is 15 residues. The CDR3 is CASSLLDRNGNTIYF. CDR3 coding DNA: TGTGCCAGCAGCTTGCTGGACAGGAATGGAAACACCATATATTTT.

The gene calls are TRBV5-4 and TRBJ2-3; possible D gene TRBD2, 5 bases. The V gene's germline CDR1 is SGHNT and CDR2 YYREEE (reference sequence). Trimming took 0 bases from V and 7 from J, leaving 12 bases between them. CDR3 length equals 14 residues. The CDR3 DNA reads TGTGCCAGCAGCTTGGCCTCAGAGGGAAATACGCAGTATTTT. Translation gives CASSLASEGNTQYF.

The V and J genes are TRBV7-8 and TRBJ1-4; 9 nucleotides match TRBD1. From germline, CDR1 is SGHVS and CDR2 FQNEAQ. There are 17 residues in the CDR3. Trimming took 1 base from V and 5 from J; bases not matched to a gene: 8. The CDR3 sequence is CASSLGGTGTWNEKLFF. CDR3 nucleotides: TGTGCCAGCAGCTTAGGAGGGACAGGGACTTGGAATGAAAAACTGTTTTTT.

This chain connects TRBV29-1 to TRBJ1-1; 7 nucleotides line up with TRBD1. V shed 4 bases, J shed 0 bases, and the junction held 11 bases outside the gene matches. This CDR3 contains 16 residues. Per the germline V gene, CDR1 is SQVTM and CDR2 is ANQGSEA. The CDR3 coding sequence is TGCAGCGTTGCTCTTAGACAGGGTGGTTTGAACACTGAAGCTTTCTTT. Encoded protein: CSVALRQGGLNTEAFF.

This chain joins TRBV4-2 and TRBJ1-4; D remains ambiguous. Germline V gene sequence: CDR1 LGHNA, CDR2 YNFKEQ. V was clipped by 4 bases and J by 5 bases, with 20 bases between them. CDR3 length: 17 amino acids. CDR3 sequence reads: CASSPRSREIPNEKLFF. DNA for the CDR3: TGTGCCAGCAGCCCGCGGTCGCGGGAAATCCCGAATGAAAAACTGTTTTTT.

The sample holds one count of this clone. The CDR3 DNA sequence: TGTGCCAGCTCACCCTTAAACGGGGGGGGTACAGATACGCAGTATTTT. Encoded protein: CASSPLNGGGTDTQYF. V gene TRBV18 combines with J gene TRBJ2-3; 8 nucleotides match TRBD2. The CDR3 length is 16 residues. Trimming at V came to 3 bases and at J to 3 bases, leaving 8 bases not matched to a gene. The germline V gene encodes CDR1 KGHSH and CDR2 LQKENI.

This clone was detected only a few times. The rearrangement joins TRBV30 to TRBJ1-5; D might be TRBD1 (6 bases). Trimming left V 1 base short and J 3 bases short, with 7 bases between. Germline V gene data show CDR1 as GTSNPN and CDR2 as SVGIG (reference sequence). This CDR3 comprises 13 residues. The DNA of the CDR3 is TGTGCCTGGAGTGGGGGGCCCAATCAGCCCCAGCATTTT. Amino acid sequence: CAWSGGPNQPQHF.

The chain joins TRBV19 to TRBJ2-7; D is unresolved. Trimming removed 2 bases from V and 3 bases from J, with 8 bases in between. The CDR3 is made up of 13 amino acids. The germline V gene encodes CDR1 LNHDA and CDR2 SQIVND (reference sequence). CDR3 loop: CASSISSFYEQYF. CDR3 in DNA: TGTGCCAGTAGTATATCCTCGTTCTACGAGCAGTACTTC.

The V gene is TRBV28, the J gene TRBJ2-5, with 13 bases aligning to TRBD2. Germline values: CDR1 MDHEN, CDR2 SYDVKM. This CDR3 has 14 residues. With V trimmed by 5 bases and J by 12 bases, 9 bases remained unmatched. CDR3 sequence reads: CASSPPGLAGTKYF. The CDR3 DNA sequence: TGTGCCAGCAGTCCCCCGGGACTAGCGGGGACGAAGTACTTC.

The chain is built from TRBV5-1 and TRBJ2-5; no reliable D call. Germline V gene lookup returns CDR1 SGHRS and CDR2 YFSETQ. Deletions cut 1 base from V and 2 bases from J, with 12 bases between. The length of the CDR3 is 15 residues. The CDR3 is CASSLFGYQQETQYF. The DNA for the CDR3 is TGCGCCAGCAGCTTGTTCGGTTATCAACAAGAGACCCAGTACTTC.

The chain carries TRBV5-8 and TRBJ1-5; 7 nucleotides agree with TRBD1. The germline V gene has CDR1 SGHTS and CDR2 YDEGEE. J gave up 0 bases and V 4 bases, and 16 bases lay outside the gene matches. The CDR3 extends over 19 amino acids. The CDR3 DNA follows: TGTGCCAGCAGCGCCCTGAAAAAAGGGGGCTGGTATAGCAATCAGCCCCAGCATTTT. As protein: CASSALKKGGWYSNQPQHF.

The gene calls are TRBV14 and TRBJ2-3; weak D call: TRBD1 (5 bases). V was trimmed by 1 base and J by 3 bases, leaving 11 bases between them. Germline loops: CDR1 SGHDN, CDR2 FVKESK. The CDR3 sequence is 15 residues long. The CDR3 sequence: CASSQVQGWTDTQYF. The DNA for the CDR3 is TGTGCCAGCAGCCAAGTGCAGGGTTGGACAGATACGCAGTATTTT.

This clone occurred once. The chain carries TRBV6-6 and TRBJ2-2, with D possibly TRBD1 on 6 matching bases. CDR1 MNHNY and CDR2 SVGAGI come from the germline V gene (reference sequence). The V and J ends lost 4 bases and 6 bases respectively, with 15 bases between them. CDR3 size: 15 residues. The CDR3 here is CASSSPQGTPGELFF. The CDR3 DNA is TGTGCCAGCAGTTCGCCACAGGGTACCCCCGGGGAGCTGTTTTTT.

V gene TRBV10-3 combines with J gene TRBJ1-2; possibly TRBD1 for D (6 bases). Germline CDR1 ENHRY, CDR2 SYGVKD. The ends were cut back, 6 bases at V and 8 bases at J, with 19 bases in the middle. The CDR3 is 14 residues long. CDR3 loop: CAISLRGEREGYTF. The CDR3, as DNA: TGTGCCATCAGCCTCAGGGGCGAAAGGGAGGGCTACACCTTC.

V gene TRBV4-2 combines with J gene TRBJ1-2; 8 positions agree with TRBD1. The CDR3 consists of 15 residues. The germline V gene encodes CDR1 LGHNA and CDR2 YNFKEQ. The ends lost 4 bases at V and 5 bases at J; junction bases unmatched: 9. As DNA, the CDR3 is TGTGCCAGCAGCCTGGGGACAGGATCTGAGTATGGCTACACCTTC. Translated: CASSLGTGSEYGYTF.

The CDR3 coding sequence is TGTGCCAGTAGTATTTCCAGGGGGGAGGAGACCCAGTACTTC. It is translated as CASSISRGEETQYF. V usage is TRBV19 and J usage is TRBJ2-5; tentatively, D is TRBD1 (7 bases). Trimming left V 3 bases short and J 5 bases short, with 13 bases between. This CDR3 has 14 residues. CDR1 is LNHDA and CDR2 is SQIVND in the germline V gene (reference sequence).

The chain combines TRBV7-3 with TRBJ2-7, with a possible D match to TRBD2 (5 bases). Germline CDR1 reads SGHTA; CDR2 reads FQGTGA. CDR3 length equals 13 residues. Deletions cut 3 bases from V and 5 bases from J, with 11 bases between. The CDR3 sequence: CASSFGSGNEQYF. The DNA of the CDR3 is TGTGCCAGCAGCTTTGGGTCGGGGAACGAGCAGTACTTC. The whole variable domain, remainder taken from reference TRBV7-3 and TRBJ2-7, is GAGVSQTPSNKVTEKGKYVELRCDPISGHTALYWYRQSLGQGPEFLIYFQGTGAADDSGLPNDRFFAVRPEGSVSTLKIQRTERGDSAVYLCASSFGSGNEQYFGPGTRLTVT.

This clone showed up just a few times. The chain joins TRBV5-1 to TRBJ2-2; 9 bases agree with TRBD2. CDR1 and CDR2 from the germline V gene are SGHRS and YFSETQ. J lost 8 bases, V lost 2 bases, and 7 bases had no gene match. This CDR3 comprises 15 residues. Here the CDR3 DNA reads TGCGCCAGCAGCTTTACTAGCGGGCCATCTGGGGAGCTGTTTTTT. As protein: CASSFTSGPSGELFF.

J is TRBJ2-7 and V is TRBV7-8, with D perhaps TRBD1 (5 bases). The CDR3 has 13 amino acids. The V end was cut by 7 bases, the J end by 0 bases, with 10 bases between. Germline CDR1 reads SGHVS; CDR2 reads FQNEAQ. CDR3 DNA sequence: TGTGCCAGCACAGACAGAGACTCCTACGAGCAGTACTTC. It specifies CASTDRDSYEQYF.

The chain is built from TRBV10-1 and TRBJ2-2, with a tentative D call TRBD2 (5 bases). V was trimmed by 5 bases and J by 6 bases, leaving 19 bases between them. The CDR3 loop spans 16 amino acids. CDR1 and CDR2 from the germline V gene are WNHNN and SYGVQD (reference sequence). CDR3: CASSRDQPPQAGELFF. The CDR3 DNA reads as TGCGCCAGCAGTCGGGATCAACCCCCCCAGGCCGGGGAGCTGTTTTTT.

This CDR3 reads CSVVPAGADTQYF. The CDR3 bases are TGCAGCGTTGTCCCGGCAGGCGCAGATACGCAGTATTTT. The chain is built from TRBV29-1 and TRBJ2-3; D is unclear. Germline V gives CDR1 SQVTM, CDR2 ANQGSEA. The V end lost 4 bases, the J end lost 4 bases, and 12 bases lay between the germline ends. CDR3 length: 13 amino acids.

The chain uses TRBV5-1 and TRBJ2-7; D call uncertain. V was trimmed by 4 bases and J by 3 bases, leaving 14 bases between them. CDR3 length: 14 residues. Germline V gene lookup returns CDR1 SGHRS and CDR2 YFSETQ. CDR3: CASSGGFPNYEQYF. Here the CDR3 DNA reads TGCGCCAGCAGCGGCGGCTTCCCGAACTACGAGCAGTACTTC.

This clone came up once. The chain carries TRBV1 and TRBJ2-5; the D call in the table, TRBD2, was not verified against the DNA. TRBV1 is reported as a pseudogene. CDR3 size: 14 residues. CDR3 region: CTSSQREIRETQYF. In DNA form, the CDR3 reads TGCACCAGCAGCCAACGGGAGATCAGGGAGACCCAGTACTTC.

The CDR3 nucleotides are TGTGCCAGCAGTATCGGGATATCCTACAATGAGCAGTTCTTC. Its translation is CASSIGISYNEQFF. The V and J genes are TRBV27 and TRBJ2-1, with D possibly TRBD2 on 5 matching bases. The CDR3 is 14 residues long. The germline CDR1 and CDR2 sequences are MNHEY and SMNVEV (reference sequence). The V and J ends lost 5 bases and 1 base respectively, with 9 bases between them.

The rearrangement uses TRBV7-3 and TRBJ2-1; 7 bases align to TRBD2. Germline V CDR1 and CDR2: SGHTA, FQGTGA. This CDR3 comprises 15 residues. The V gene end was trimmed by 5 bases and the J gene end by 0 bases; junction bases not matched to a gene: 4. As DNA, the CDR3 is TGTGCCAGCAGCCCCGGGAGGAGCTCCTACAATGAGCAGTTCTTC. Translated: CASSPGRSSYNEQFF.